A single sample gave rise to the 29 T cell receptor beta chains below, sequenced in a study of regulatory T cells in long-lasting Graves disease. According to the study, TCR beta libraries were built with iRepertoire HTBI primers and CDR3-region Arm-PCR. TCRdb independently ran MiXCR on the multiplex PCR reads; one entry per CDR3 protein. This sample has around 450,000 distinct CDR3 sequences; around 16% occur once, and the top ten carry about 7.6%. Specified time point: newly diagnosed GD, antithyroid drugs for less than 3 months. Construction of the TCR library relied on RNA isolated from PBMCs. The data were also submitted as part of a second study, on T cells in Graves' hyperthyroidism and ophthalmopathy.

The source material was peripheral blood mononuclear cells (PBMCs), sampled at new diagnosis, from a patient treated with antithyroid drugs. These receptor sequences come from a woman between 40 and 50 years old with Graves disease.

At least ten counts were recorded for this clonotype. CDR3: CASTLLAGSYNEQFF. The CDR3 nucleotides are TGTGCCAGCACCTTACTAGCGGGATCTTACAATGAGCAGTTCTTC. The chain couples TRBV12-3 or TRBV12-4 to TRBJ2-1, with 10 bases aligning to TRBD2. The length of the CDR3 is 15 residues. With V trimmed by 7 bases and J by 4 bases, 7 bases remained unmatched.

This clonotype has more than one count but fewer than ten. The chain combines TRBV7-4 with TRBJ1-5; TRBD1 is a possible D gene (5 bases). Deletions cut 5 bases from V and 3 bases from J, with 11 bases between. Germline V gene lookup returns CDR1 SGHVT and CDR2 SQSDAQ. The CDR3 has 14 residues. CDR3: CASSPGADNQPQHF. In DNA form, the CDR3 reads TGTGCCAGCAGCCCTGGGGCAGACAATCAGCCCCAGCATTTT.

This clonotype came up a few times. The chain combines TRBV29-1 with TRBJ2-1; 10 bases agree with TRBD2. V dropped 7 bases and J dropped 7; count of bases not matched to a gene: 13. In germline, CDR1 is SQVTM, CDR2 ANQGSEA. CDR3 length: 15 amino acids. DNA for the CDR3: TGCAGCGGTGAGGCTAGCGGGAGTTGGTATAATGAGCAGTTCTTC. Amino acid sequence: CSGEASGSWYNEQFF.

In its sample, this clonotype was seen a few times. The J gene is TRBJ2-2, the V gene TRBV5-1; TRBD2 agrees at 8 bases. After removal of 0 bases from V and 1 base from J, the junction contained 11 bases not matched to a gene. Germline CDR1 SGHRS, CDR2 YFSETQ. The CDR3 runs 19 residues. The CDR3 region has the DNA TGCGCCAGCAGCTTGGCCCTCTCGGTGACTAGCGAGAACACCGGGGAGCTGTTTTTT. As protein: CASSLALSVTSENTGELFF.

A few counts support this clonotype. This CDR3 reads CASRDRGRDGYTF. The DNA for the CDR3 is TGTGCCAGCAGGGACAGGGGGCGCGATGGCTACACCTTC. The V gene is TRBV28, the J gene TRBJ1-2, with 11 nucleotides matching TRBD1. This CDR3 is built from 13 residues. J was trimmed by 6 bases and V by 6 bases; bases with no gene match: 3. From germline, CDR1 is MDHEN and CDR2 SYDVKM.

The chain recombines TRBV4-2 with TRBJ2-5; D is possibly TRBD1 (8 bases). This CDR3 has 16 amino acids. Germline V gene sequence: CDR1 LGHNA, CDR2 YNFKEQ. Trimming removed 1 base from V and 4 bases from J, with 16 bases in between. CDR3 amino acids: CASSQVSGGGGETQYF. The CDR3 DNA reads TGTGCCAGCAGCCAAGTCTCAGGGGGCGGGGGAGAGACCCAGTACTTC.

This clonotype occurred many times. This chain uses TRBV27 with TRBJ1-1; perhaps TRBD1 as D (5 bases). CDR3 size: 17 residues. Trimming took 4 bases from V and 1 from J, leaving 19 bases between them. Germline lookup yields CDR1 MNHEY and CDR2 SMNVEV (reference sequence). CDR3 protein: CASSSKILTAANTEAFF. Written as DNA, the CDR3 is TGTGCCAGCAGTTCTAAAATCTTGACAGCTGCGAACACTGAAGCTTTCTTT.

This clonotype was seen ten or more times. V and J are TRBV11-3 and TRBJ2-7, with no clear D. Trimming cost V 5 bases and J 6 bases, with 14 bases left between them. CDR3 size: 13 residues. Germline CDR1 and CDR2: SGHNT and YENEEA. In DNA, the CDR3 is TGTGCCAGCAGCCCCCCGAGTATGTCCGAGCAGTACTTC. Translation: CASSPPSMSEQYF.

CDR3 DNA: TGTGCCAGCAAACGGGGCCTAAATTCACCCCTCCACTTT. As protein: CASKRGLNSPLHF. The rearrangement links TRBV6-2 or TRBV6-3 to TRBJ1-6; D is perhaps TRBD1 (5 bases). Trimming cost V 7 bases and J 7 bases, with 11 bases left between them. Per germline, CDR1 MNHEY and CDR2 SVGEGT. The CDR3 length is 13 residues.

This clonotype was recorded at least ten times. The chain has TRBV12-3 or TRBV12-4 and TRBJ2-2; D gene uncertain. The germline V and J ends were trimmed by 5 bases and 2 bases, with 12 bases remaining between them. This CDR3 spans 15 amino acids. Here the CDR3 reads CASSPTELNTGELFF. As DNA, the CDR3 is TGTGCCAGCAGTCCGACGGAACTCAACACCGGGGAGCTGTTTTTT.

Concerning this clonotype: No DNA is shown, since the ends of the CDR3 on it are uncertain; the CDR3 is the one TCRdb lists. The V and J genes are TRBV10-2 and TRBJ2-3; TRBD2, the table's D call, was not compared with the DNA. From its first to its last residue, the CDR3 has 16 amino acids. CDR1 and CDR2 (germline): WSHSY, SAAADI. The CDR3 loop reads CASRDSSTSGTDTQYF.

This clonotype appeared once. The junction departs from the called germline gene at one end, perhaps through a read error. J is TRBJ2-1 and V is TRBV7-7; the match to TRBD1 covers 7 bases. The CDR3 runs to 14 residues. Germline loops: CDR1 SSHAT, CDR2 FNYEAQ (reference sequence). CDR3: CASSLGGLSNEQFF. DNA for the CDR3: TGTGCTAGCAGCTTAGGGGGCCTCAGCAATGAGCAGTTCTTC.

This clonotype was observed many times. This rearrangement joins TRBV7-2 to TRBJ1-2; TRBD1 is a possible D gene (5 bases). V dropped 3 bases and J dropped 10 bases, with 12 bases sitting between them. Germline CDR1 is SGHTA and CDR2 is FQGNSA. CDR3 size: 12 residues. The CDR3 loop reads CASSLGDGAYTF. The DNA for the CDR3 is TGTGCCAGCAGCTTGGGGGACGGAGCCTACACCTTC.

This chain uses TRBV5-1 with TRBJ2-5; 7 nucleotides agree with TRBD1. The V gene's germline CDR1 is SGHRS and CDR2 YFSETQ. The J segment lost 3 bases and the V segment lost 0 bases, leaving 11 bases of the junction unmatched. This CDR3 is built from 17 residues. The CDR3 loop reads CASSLVGLGTAEETQYF. In DNA, the CDR3 is TGCGCCAGCAGCTTGGTTGGTCTAGGGACAGCTGAAGAGACCCAGTACTTC. The full variable domain, rest sourced from reference TRBV5-1 and TRBJ2-5, is KAGVTQTPRYLIKTRGQQVTLSCSPISGHRSVSWYQQTPGQGLQFLFEYFSETQRNKGNFPGRFSGRQFSNSRSEMNVSTLELGDSALYLCASSLVGLGTAEETQYFGPGTRLLVL.

The chain joins TRBV3-1 to TRBJ1-2; D remains ambiguous. This CDR3 is built from 15 residues. The germline V gene encodes CDR1 LGHDT and CDR2 YNNKEL (reference sequence). V gave up 3 bases and J gave up 0 bases, with 11 bases separating them. Written as DNA, the CDR3 is TGTGCCAGCAGCCACCCGGGCAGCCCTAACTATGGCTACACCTTC. Amino acid sequence: CASSHPGSPNYGYTF.

Ten or more counts support this clonotype. The chain joins TRBV28 to TRBJ2-7; 7 bases map to TRBD1. The CDR3 runs to 15 residues. The V gene's germline CDR1 is MDHEN and CDR2 SYDVKM. The J segment lost 1 base and the V segment lost 6 bases, leaving 9 bases of the junction unmatched. As DNA, the CDR3 is TGTGCCAGCAGACCCTCTGACAGGGCGTCCTACGAGCAGTACTTC. Translating gives CASRPSDRASYEQYF.

This clonotype was seen a few times. The rearrangement joins TRBV7-9 to TRBJ2-3; D unresolved. Germline V gives CDR1 SEHNR, CDR2 FQNEAQ (reference sequence). With 1 base removed from V and 2 bases from J, the gap between germline ends came to 10 bases. CDR3 size: 15 residues. CDR3 bases: TGTGCCAGCAGCTTAGAAGTGGCTCACACAGATACGCAGTATTTT. Translation gives CASSLEVAHTDTQYF.

This rearrangement joins TRBV11-1 to TRBJ2-1; tentatively, D is TRBD1 or TRBD2 (5 bases each). V was cut by 1 base and J by 9 bases, with 22 bases left in between. CDR3 length: 17 amino acids. Per germline, CDR1 SGHAT and CDR2 FQDESV (reference sequence). The DNA for the CDR3 is TGTGCCAGCAGCTTAGGCGTAGGGACCACGGACGTCGGTGAGCAGTTCTTC. Amino acid sequence: CASSLGVGTTDVGEQFF.

In its sample, this clonotype was seen many times. The rearrangement links TRBV7-8 to TRBJ2-7, with D tentatively TRBD1 (5 bases). CDR1 and CDR2 from the germline V gene are SGHVS and FQNEAQ. V was pared by 1 base and J by 3 bases, with 13 bases between. This CDR3 comprises 15 residues. In DNA form, the CDR3 reads TGTGCCAGCAGCTTAGAGGGGCCACCCCTCTACGAGCAGTACTTC. Translation: CASSLEGPPLYEQYF.

The sample holds many counts of this clonotype. CDR3 nucleotides: TGTGCCAGCAGTGTCCTGGACAGCTTTAAAAACATTCAGTACTTC. Translating gives CASSVLDSFKNIQYF. This chain links TRBV12-3 or TRBV12-4 with TRBJ2-4; D is perhaps TRBD1 (6 bases). CDR3 length: 15 amino acids. V was pared by 5 bases and J by 4 bases, with 15 bases between.

This clonotype has only one observation. The rearrangement joins TRBV6-1 to TRBJ2-3; the match to TRBD1 covers 7 bases. CDR3 size: 15 residues. Germline-derived CDR1 and CDR2 are MNHNS and SASEGT. V was clipped by 6 bases and J by 3 bases; unmatched bases: 9. Here the CDR3 reads CASRPGQRLTDTQYF. The DNA for the CDR3 is TGTGCCAGCAGGCCGGGACAGCGCCTGACAGATACGCAGTATTTT.

The chain recombines TRBV18 with TRBJ1-1; D possibly corresponds to TRBD1 (6 bases). The CDR3 runs 16 residues. Germline CDR1 and CDR2: KGHSH and LQKENI. V was trimmed by 3 bases and J by 1 base, leaving 15 bases between them. CDR3 region: CASSPSFGRGNTEAFF. The CDR3 DNA follows: TGTGCCAGCTCACCCAGCTTCGGCAGGGGGAACACTGAAGCTTTCTTT.

This clonotype was found many times. V gene TRBV6-5 combines with J gene TRBJ2-7, with 13 bases matching TRBD2. J gave up 9 bases and V 0 bases, and 5 bases lay outside the gene matches. The CDR3 length is 15 residues. CDR1 is MNHEY and CDR2 is SVGAGI in the germline V gene. CDR3 DNA sequence: TGTGCCAGCAGTTACTCCGGACTAGCGGGAGAGGGGCAGTACTTC. Protein: CASSYSGLAGEGQYF.

This clonotype was observed at least ten times. V and J are TRBV12-5 and TRBJ2-3; either TRBD1 or TRBD2 may fit D (6 bases each). The CDR3 extends over 16 amino acids. V lost 1 base, J lost 0 bases, and 11 bases lay in between. CDR1 and CDR2 from the germline V gene are LGHNT and FRNRAP. CDR3 DNA: TGTGCTAGTGGTTTGGCGCAGGGGACTAGCACAGATACGCAGTATTTT. This codes for CASGLAQGTSTDTQYF.

The table lists this clonotype with a few counts. V usage is TRBV27 and J usage is TRBJ2-7; possibly TRBD1 for D (6 bases). The CDR3 has 13 amino acids. Germline CDR1 reads MNHEY; CDR2 reads SMNVEV (reference sequence). The V gene lost 8 bases and the J gene lost 1 base, with 12 bases spanning the gap. The chain's CDR3 is CASLGQGSYEQYF. In DNA, the CDR3 is TGTGCCAGCCTGGGGCAGGGGTCCTACGAGCAGTACTTC.

The J gene is TRBJ1-2, the V gene TRBV6-1; D not certain. Germline CDR1 MNHNS, CDR2 SASEGT. Trimming left V 3 bases short and J 5 bases short, with 7 bases between. The CDR3 is 12 amino acids. The CDR3 DNA is TGTGCCAGCAGTGAGGACGCTTATGGCTACACCTTC. Protein product: CASSEDAYGYTF.

As concerns this clonotype: Because the CDR3's place on the DNA is in doubt, the DNA is left out and the CDR3 is given as listed by TCRdb. The V gene is TRBV27, the J gene TRBJ2-3; the D call of TRBD1 is as the table states it, not checked on the DNA. CDR1 MNHEY and CDR2 SMNVEV come from the germline V gene (reference sequence). The CDR3 is 14 amino acids in total, end residues counted. CDR3: CASRFGQGTDTRYF.

The CDR3 nucleotides read TGTGCCAGCTCACGAGACAGGGGTCTGGAAAACACCATATATTTT. Translated: CASSRDRGLENTIYF. The chain employs TRBV18 and TRBJ1-3; 8 bases line up with TRBD1. V lost 4 bases, J lost 6 bases, and 8 bases stayed unmatched. This CDR3 region has 15 residues. Germline V gene sequence: CDR1 KGHSH, CDR2 LQKENI.

In its sample, this clonotype was seen many times. V gene TRBV18 combines with J gene TRBJ2-1, with TRBD2 matching over 10 bases. Losses at the gene ends were 0 bases for V and 7 bases for J; bases not matched to a gene: 12. CDR3 length: 18 amino acids. The germline gives CDR1 KGHSH, CDR2 LQKENI. Here the CDR3 reads CASSPPFGLAELLNEQFF. CDR3 DNA sequence: TGTGCCAGCTCACCACCGTTCGGACTAGCGGAACTCTTGAATGAGCAGTTCTTC.